Listed here are 25 T cell receptor beta chains from one sample, sequenced in a study of blood T cell repertoires in COVID-19. TCRdb keeps only in-frame clones here, not all; method: immunoSEQ multiplex PCR. The table records approximately 210,000 clones, approximately 85% of them present only once. Sequenced input: peripheral blood. These receptor sequences come from a woman aged 45-60 years with active or convalescent COVID-19.

The chain carries TRBV18 and TRBJ2-1; 10 bases line up with TRBD2. Germline V lookup: CDR1 KGHSH, CDR2 LQKENI. CDR3 length equals 16 residues. The V and J ends lost 3 bases and 3 bases, in that order; junction bases with no gene match: 5. CDR3 bases: TGTGCCAGCTCACCGCCGGGACTAGCGTTCTACAATGAGCAGTTCTTC. Encoded protein: CASSPPGLAFYNEQFF.

This clone occurred a few times. V gene TRBV5-8 combines with J gene TRBJ2-3; 8 bases map to TRBD1. J was trimmed by 6 bases and V by 4 bases; bases with no gene match: 7. Germline V gene sequence: CDR1 SGHTS, CDR2 YDEGEE. The CDR3 loop spans 14 amino acids. The CDR3 region is CASSMTGARDTQYF. CDR3 nucleotide sequence: TGTGCCAGCAGCATGACAGGGGCTAGGGATACGCAGTATTTT.

The chain links TRBV28 to TRBJ1-5, with TRBD1 identical over 9 bases. V was clipped by 4 bases and J by 4 bases; unmatched bases: 11. Per the germline V gene, CDR1 is MDHEN and CDR2 is SYDVKM. The CDR3 runs to 17 residues. The CDR3 protein is CASSSNIGQGRNQPQHF. For the CDR3, the DNA is TGTGCCAGCAGTTCCAACATCGGACAGGGGAGGAATCAGCCCCAGCATTTT.

This chain joins TRBV5-1 and TRBJ2-1, with 11 positions matching TRBD1. The CDR3 length is 20 residues. With 4 bases clipped from V and 0 bases from J, the junction kept 15 bases outside the gene matches. Germline V gene lookup returns CDR1 SGHRS and CDR2 YFSETQ. The CDR3 DNA is TGCGCCAGCAGCCTTTTATCCTGGGACAGGGGGGTTTACTCCTACAATGAGCAGTTCTTC. This gives the protein CASSLLSWDRGVYSYNEQFF. Filled out from reference TRBV5-1 and TRBJ2-1, the complete variable domain reads KAGVTQTPRYLIKTRGQQVTLSCSPISGHRSVSWYQQTPGQGLQFLFEYFSETQRNKGNFPGRFSGRQFSNSRSEMNVSTLELGDSALYLCASSLLSWDRGVYSYNEQFFGPGTRLTVL.

V usage is TRBV5-1 and J usage is TRBJ2-2; 12 bases map to TRBD2. Germline CDR1 and CDR2: SGHRS and YFSETQ. The ends lost 5 bases at V and 8 bases at J; junction bases unmatched: 4. This CDR3 comprises 14 residues. The CDR3 loop reads CASSPGLAGGELFF. The CDR3 region has the DNA TGCGCCAGCAGTCCCGGACTAGCGGGGGGGGAGCTGTTTTTT.

This clone was picked up a small number of times. V gene TRBV3-1 (or the pseudogene TRBV3-2) combines with J gene TRBJ2-2; D is perhaps TRBD1 (6 bases). Trimming left V 4 bases short and J 6 bases short, with 12 bases between. CDR1 LGHDT and CDR2 YNNKEL come from the germline V gene (reference sequence). The CDR3 is 14 residues long. This chain's CDR3 is CASSRAGDAGELFF. The DNA for the CDR3 is TGTGCCAGCAGCCGGGCAGGGGACGCCGGGGAGCTGTTTTTT.

The V gene is TRBV10-3, the J gene TRBJ2-1, with a possible D match to TRBD1 (6 bases). V lost 0 bases and J lost 5, with 17 bases in between. This CDR3 contains 17 residues. In germline, CDR1 is ENHRY, CDR2 SYGVKD. The CDR3, as DNA: TGTGCCATCAGTGAGTCGATAAGGAGACAGGATGACAATGAGCAGTTCTTC. The encoded protein is CAISESIRRQDDNEQFF.

V is TRBV7-2 and J is TRBJ2-5; D is unresolved. Germline V gives CDR1 SGHTA, CDR2 FQGNSA. This CDR3 is built from 12 residues. The germline V and J ends were trimmed by 5 bases and 4 bases, with 8 bases remaining between them. CDR3 DNA sequence: TGTGCCAGCAGCCCCTTCGGAGAGACCCAGTACTTC. Protein: CASSPFGETQYF.

This chain joins TRBV5-1 and TRBJ1-2; D is ambiguous. The V gene's germline CDR1 is SGHRS and CDR2 YFSETQ. V lost 4 bases and J 4 bases, leaving 17 bases between the germline ends. CDR3 length: 15 residues. CDR3 in amino acids: CASSPWRGGTYGYTF. In DNA form, the CDR3 reads TGCGCCAGCAGCCCCTGGCGAGGAGGCACCTATGGCTACACCTTC.

The chain combines TRBV5-6 with TRBJ1-5; a weak D match, TRBD1 (6 bases). Germline V gene sequence: CDR1 SGHDT, CDR2 YYEEEE. The CDR3 totals 15 residues. Trimming cost V 0 bases and J 2 bases, with 9 bases left between them. CDR3 coding DNA: TGTGCCAGCAGCTTGGGGGGGCTTGGCAATCAGCCCCAGCATTTT. It codes for CASSLGGLGNQPQHF. The full variable domain, rest sourced from reference TRBV5-6 and TRBJ1-5, is DAGVTQSPTHLIKTRGQQVTLRCSPKSGHDTVSWYQQALGQGPQFIFQYYEEEERQRGNFPDRFSGHQFPNYSSELNVNALLLGDSALYLCASSLGGLGNQPQHFGDGTRLSIL.

This clone occurred once. The genes are TRBV6-5 and TRBJ1-2; 9 nucleotides match TRBD1. The V segment lost 11 bases and the J segment 0 bases; nucleotides outside the gene matches: 10. The CDR3 has 15 amino acids. Germline lookup yields CDR1 MNHEY and CDR2 SVGAGI. The CDR3 DNA is TGTGCCGGGCAGACAGGGGGGATCCCTAACTATGGCTACACCTTC. It is translated as CAGQTGGIPNYGYTF.

This clone has just a few counts. The V and J genes are TRBV4-2 and TRBJ2-1, with D unresolved. The CDR3 has 13 amino acids. The germline V gene encodes CDR1 LGHNA and CDR2 YNFKEQ. V was shortened by 0 bases and J by 6 bases, with 6 bases between the two germline ends. The CDR3 coding sequence is TGTGCCAGCAGCCAAGATAGTCGCAATGAGCAGTTCTTC. As protein: CASSQDSRNEQFF.

The chain couples TRBV11-2 to TRBJ1-1; possible D gene TRBD1, 6 bases. Trimming cost V 3 bases and J 1 base, with 12 bases left between them. This CDR3 contains 15 residues. Germline values: CDR1 SGHAT, CDR2 FQNNGV. The CDR3 nucleotides are TGTGCCAGCAGCTTCTTCAGGGGACGGAACACTGAAGCTTTCTTT. Translated, it gives CASSFFRGRNTEAFF.

This clone was seen more than once but under ten times. The CDR3 sequence is CASSTQTGNQPQHF. Written as DNA, the CDR3 is TGTGCCAGTAGTACACAGACGGGCAATCAGCCCCAGCATTTT. The rearrangement links TRBV19 to TRBJ1-5; D uncertain. This CDR3 contains 14 residues. V lost 4 bases and J lost 2, with 9 bases in between. The V gene's germline CDR1 is LNHDA and CDR2 SQIVND (reference sequence).

The V call is TRBV27, the J call TRBJ2-1, with 7 positions matching TRBD2. CDR3 length: 16 residues. J lost 5 bases, V lost 1 base, and 8 bases had no gene match. Germline-derived CDR1 and CDR2 are MNHEY and SMNVEV (reference sequence). CDR3 residues: CASSLWGSGLNNEQFF. The DNA for the CDR3 is TGTGCCAGCAGTTTATGGGGTAGCGGGCTTAACAATGAGCAGTTCTTC.

The V gene is TRBV29-1, the J gene TRBJ1-1, with 8 bases that match TRBD1. The CDR3 contains 16 residues. Germline V gene sequence: CDR1 SQVTM, CDR2 ANQGSEA. Germline trimming cut 6 bases from V and 4 bases from J; bases unmatched to any gene: 16. Written as DNA, the CDR3 is TGCAGCGTCGACAGGGGATGGGGTGGATCTACCACTGAAGCTTTCTTT. This encodes CSVDRGWGGSTTEAFF.

V and J are TRBV28 and TRBJ1-2; TRBD1 is a possible D gene (5 bases). CDR3 length: 11 amino acids. V was pared by 4 bases and J by 8 bases, with 8 bases between. CDR1 MDHEN and CDR2 SYDVKM come from the germline V gene. The CDR3: CASSSQGGYTF. In nucleotides, the CDR3 is TGTGCCAGCAGTTCCCAGGGCGGCTACACCTTC.

The rearrangement joins TRBV1 to TRBJ2-3; the table's D call, TRBD2, was not checked against the DNA. TRBV1 is classified as a pseudogene. CDR3 length equals 19 residues. The CDR3 loop is CTSSQDKGWRGTSTDTQYF. The DNA for the CDR3 is TGCACCAGCAGCCAAGATAAGGGGTGGCGGGGAACAAGCACAGATACGCAGTATTTT.

V is TRBV7-3 and J is TRBJ2-1; TRBD2 agrees at 14 bases. The CDR3 length is 20 residues. With 3 bases clipped from V and 6 bases from J, the junction kept 16 bases outside the gene matches. CDR1 and CDR2 (germline): SGHTA, FQGTGA. This CDR3 is CASSFKGLAGGPQGGNEQFF. The CDR3 region has the DNA TGTGCCAGCAGCTTCAAAGGACTAGCGGGAGGCCCTCAGGGGGGCAATGAGCAGTTCTTC.

J is TRBJ1-1 and V is TRBV20-1; D gene uncertain. There are 10 residues in the CDR3. The germline V gene has CDR1 DFQATT and CDR2 SNEGSKA (reference sequence). Trimming removed 6 bases from V and 10 bases from J, with 12 bases in between. The CDR3 bases are TGCAGTGCCCAGAGTAGCGGAGCTTTCTTT. This codes for CSAQSSGAFF.

In DNA, the CDR3 is TGTGCCAGCAGTGTGAGCGGGAAGGCCGGGGAGCTGTTTTTT. Translated, it gives CASSVSGKAGELFF. The chain carries TRBV2 and TRBJ2-2; 7 bases fit TRBD2. The CDR3 consists of 14 residues. From germline, CDR1 is SNHLY and CDR2 FYNNEI. After removal of 4 bases from V and 6 bases from J, the junction contained 5 bases not matched to a gene.

V gene TRBV7-9 combines with J gene TRBJ1-1; 11 bases agree with TRBD1. This CDR3 is built from 15 residues. V dropped 1 base and J dropped 6; count of bases not matched to a gene: 4. Germline-derived CDR1 and CDR2 are SEHNR and FQNEAQ (reference sequence). CDR3 protein: CASSLVRDRGSEAFF. The CDR3 DNA reads as TGTGCCAGCAGCTTAGTCCGGGACAGGGGGTCTGAAGCTTTCTTT.

Only one count was recorded for this clone. This sequence joins TRBV28 and TRBJ1-5; 9 bases fit TRBD1. The CDR3 loop spans 16 amino acids. V lost 5 bases to trimming and J lost 2 bases; unmatched junction nucleotides: 7. Germline V gives CDR1 MDHEN, CDR2 SYDVKM. In DNA, the CDR3 is TGTGCCAGCAGTCCGCTACAGGGGGCGGGCAATCAGCCCCAGCATTTT. This translates into CASSPLQGAGNQPQHF.

The chain employs TRBV6-5 and TRBJ2-7; D gene uncertain. Germline CDR1 is MNHEY and CDR2 is SVGAGI. V was trimmed by 7 bases and J by 6 bases, leaving 10 bases between them. The CDR3 has 11 residues. CDR3 region: CASTSSSEQYF. The CDR3 region has the DNA TGTGCCAGCACCTCGAGTAGCGAGCAGTACTTC.

In its sample, this clone was seen a few times. The rearrangement uses TRBV2 and TRBJ1-6; 8 nucleotides line up with TRBD1. Trimming removed 6 bases from V and 8 bases from J; junction bases left unmatched: 3. This CDR3 contains 13 residues. CDR1 is SNHLY, CDR2 FYNNEI, per germline. CDR3 amino acids: CASRGQGDSPLHF. CDR3 bases: TGTGCCAGCAGAGGACAGGGAGATTCACCCCTCCACTTT.